These 10 T cell receptor beta chains came from one sample sequenced in a study of blood T cell repertoires in COVID-19. The method was immunoSEQ multiplex PCR; TCRdb's version includes in-frame clones alone and lacks a portion of them. The data contain 70,000 to 80,000 clones, roughly nine tenths of them singletons. The sequenced sample was peripheral blood. Receptors originate from a man at least 80 years old in a cohort sampled during active COVID-19.

The J gene is TRBJ1-6, the V gene TRBV5-1; 7 bases are a match to TRBD1. Trimming removed 2 bases from V and 8 bases from J; junction bases left unmatched: 4. The CDR3 length is 14 residues. Germline loops: CDR1 SGHRS, CDR2 YFSETQ. The CDR3 DNA follows: TGCGCCAGCAGCTTAGGGGGCGCGGATTCACCCCTCCACTTT. It is translated as CASSLGGADSPLHF. The full variable domain, its missing parts supplied by reference TRBV5-1 and TRBJ1-6, is KAGVTQTPRYLIKTRGQQVTLSCSPISGHRSVSWYQQTPGQGLQFLFEYFSETQRNKGNFPGRFSGRQFSNSRSEMNVSTLELGDSALYLCASSLGGADSPLHFGNGTRLTVT.

The chain employs TRBV6-2 or TRBV6-3 and TRBJ1-2, with TRBD1 matching 11 bases. Germline-derived CDR1 and CDR2 are MNHEY and SVGEGT. V was pared by 6 bases and J by 4 bases, with 7 bases of the junction left unmatched. The CDR3 consists of 15 residues. The CDR3 region has the DNA TGTGCCAGCAGCCCACGGACAGGGGGCGCCTATGGCTACACCTTC. It translates to CASSPRTGGAYGYTF.

This clone was seen only once. The genes are TRBV27 and TRBJ1-6, with 7 bases matching TRBD1. V gave up 5 bases and J gave up 7 bases; unmatched junction bases: 5. CDR3 length: 14 amino acids. CDR1 is MNHEY, CDR2 SMNVEV, per germline (reference sequence). The DNA of the CDR3 is TGTGCCAGCAGTATAGGGACAGTAAATTCACCCCTCCACTTT. Translated, it gives CASSIGTVNSPLHF.

The chain uses TRBV9 and TRBJ1-1; D ambiguous. CDR1 SGDLS and CDR2 YYNGEE come from the germline V gene. Trimming removed 3 bases at V and 0 bases at J, with 6 bases between. The CDR3 is 13 amino acids. The CDR3 DNA follows: TGTGCCAGCAGCGCCCTTCTGAACACTGAAGCTTTCTTT. It codes for CASSALLNTEAFF.

This clone was counted a few times. This chain uses TRBV9 with TRBJ2-3; 8 bases line up with TRBD1. V trimming: 4 bases; J trimming: 4 bases; junction bases outside the gene matches: 11. The germline V gene has CDR1 SGDLS and CDR2 YYNGEE. The CDR3 spans 16 residues. The CDR3 protein is CASSSLWTGPSDTQYF. The CDR3 nucleotides read TGTGCCAGCAGCTCGCTGTGGACAGGGCCCTCAGATACGCAGTATTTT.

The rearrangement joins TRBV28 to TRBJ2-7; 8 positions agree with TRBD2. The CDR3 is made up of 16 amino acids. The germline V gene has CDR1 MDHEN and CDR2 SYDVKM. Germline trimming cut 5 bases from V and 7 bases from J; bases unmatched to any gene: 16. CDR3 DNA: TGTGCCAGCAGTCTAGGGGCTAGCGGGCCATCAAGGGAGCAGTACGTC. It yields the protein CASSLGASGPSREQYV.

This clone has a handful of counts. This chain links TRBV2 with TRBJ1-2, with TRBD1 matching over 8 bases. CDR1 and CDR2 from the germline V gene are SNHLY and FYNNEI. This CDR3 region has 14 residues. Unmatched junction bases numbered 7, after V lost 5 bases and J lost 5 bases. The CDR3 DNA reads TGTGCCAGCAGTTTAGGACAGGGTGGATATGGCTACACCTTC. This gives the protein CASSLGQGGYGYTF.

The genes are TRBV6-5 and TRBJ2-7, with D perhaps matching TRBD2 (5 bases). Germline CDR1 reads MNHEY; CDR2 reads SVGAGI. This CDR3 comprises 14 residues. Deletions cut 4 bases from V and 3 bases from J, with 13 bases between. CDR3 sequence reads: CASSLTGSLYEQYF. The CDR3 DNA sequence: TGTGCCAGCAGTTTAACGGGATCTCTCTACGAGCAGTACTTC.

V is TRBV5-1 and J is TRBJ1-1; 7 nucleotides line up with TRBD1. V shed 2 bases, J shed 3 bases, and the junction held 4 bases outside the gene matches. CDR1 is SGHRS and CDR2 is YFSETQ in the germline V gene. The CDR3 has 14 amino acids. The CDR3 nucleotides read TGCGCCAGCAGCTTATACAGGGGTGACACTGAAGCTTTCTTT. Encoded protein: CASSLYRGDTEAFF.

This chain links TRBV5-1 with TRBJ1-1; 10 bases are shared with TRBD1. The CDR3 loop spans 15 amino acids. After removal of 3 bases from V and 4 bases from J, the junction contained 6 bases not matched to a gene. Per the germline V gene, CDR1 is SGHRS and CDR2 is YFSETQ. CDR3 coding DNA: TGCGCCAGCAGCTCGGGACAGGGGCAGGGCACTGAAGCTTTCTTT. Amino acid sequence: CASSSGQGQGTEAFF.